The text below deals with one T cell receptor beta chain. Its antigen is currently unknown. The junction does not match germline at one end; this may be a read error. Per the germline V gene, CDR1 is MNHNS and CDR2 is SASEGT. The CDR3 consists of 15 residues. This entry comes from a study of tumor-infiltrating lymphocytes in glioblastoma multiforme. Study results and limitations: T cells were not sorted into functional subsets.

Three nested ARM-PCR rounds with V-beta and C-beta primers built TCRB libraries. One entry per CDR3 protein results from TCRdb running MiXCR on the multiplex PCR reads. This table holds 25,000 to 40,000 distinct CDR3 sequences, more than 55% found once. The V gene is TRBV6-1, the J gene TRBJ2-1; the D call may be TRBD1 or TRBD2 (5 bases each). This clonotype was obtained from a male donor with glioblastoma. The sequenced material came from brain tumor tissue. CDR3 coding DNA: TGTGCTAGCAGTGTCGGGACCCGGAATTGCGATGAGCAGTTCTTC. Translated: CASSVGTRNCDEQFF.